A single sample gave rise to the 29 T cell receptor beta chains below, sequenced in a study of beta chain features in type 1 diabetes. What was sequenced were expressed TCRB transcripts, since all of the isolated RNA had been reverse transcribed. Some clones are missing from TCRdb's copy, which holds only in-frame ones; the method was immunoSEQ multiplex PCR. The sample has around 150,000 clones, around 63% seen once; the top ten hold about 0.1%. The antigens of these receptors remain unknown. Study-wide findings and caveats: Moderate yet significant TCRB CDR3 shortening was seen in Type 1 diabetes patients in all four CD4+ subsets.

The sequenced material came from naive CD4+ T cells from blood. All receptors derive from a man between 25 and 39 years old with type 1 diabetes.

CDR3 amino acids: CACQTENTEAFF. The CDR3 DNA reads TGTGCCTGCCAGACAGAGAACACTGAAGCTTTCTTT. The J gene is TRBJ1-1, the V gene TRBV30; maybe TRBD1 (5 bases). Germline V gene lookup returns CDR1 GTSNPN and CDR2 SVGIG (reference sequence). CDR3 length: 12 residues. V shed 6 bases and J shed 1 base, with 9 bases lying between them.

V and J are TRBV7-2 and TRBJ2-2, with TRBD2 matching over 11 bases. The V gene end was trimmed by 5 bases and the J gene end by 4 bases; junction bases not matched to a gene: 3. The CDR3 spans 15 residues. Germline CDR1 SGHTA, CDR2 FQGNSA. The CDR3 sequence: CASSLTSGGTGELFF. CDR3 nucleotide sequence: TGTGCCAGCAGCCTAACTAGCGGGGGCACCGGGGAGCTGTTTTTT.

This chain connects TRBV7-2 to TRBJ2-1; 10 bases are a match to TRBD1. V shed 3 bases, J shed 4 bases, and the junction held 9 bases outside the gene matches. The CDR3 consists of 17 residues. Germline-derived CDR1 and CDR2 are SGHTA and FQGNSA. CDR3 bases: TGTGCCAGCAGCTTCCTGCTGGGGGACAGGGGATACAATGAGCAGTTCTTC. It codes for CASSFLLGDRGYNEQFF.

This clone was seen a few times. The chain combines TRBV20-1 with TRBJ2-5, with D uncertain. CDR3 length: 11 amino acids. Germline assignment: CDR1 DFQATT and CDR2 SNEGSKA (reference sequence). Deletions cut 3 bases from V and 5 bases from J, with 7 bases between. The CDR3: CSASVGETQYF. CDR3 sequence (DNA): TGCAGTGCTAGCGTGGGGGAGACCCAGTACTTC.

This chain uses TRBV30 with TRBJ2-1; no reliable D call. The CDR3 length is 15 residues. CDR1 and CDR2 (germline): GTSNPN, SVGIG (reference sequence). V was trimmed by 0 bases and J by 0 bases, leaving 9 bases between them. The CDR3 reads CAWSVGQSSYNEQFF. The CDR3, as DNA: TGTGCCTGGAGTGTGGGCCAGAGCTCCTACAATGAGCAGTTCTTC.

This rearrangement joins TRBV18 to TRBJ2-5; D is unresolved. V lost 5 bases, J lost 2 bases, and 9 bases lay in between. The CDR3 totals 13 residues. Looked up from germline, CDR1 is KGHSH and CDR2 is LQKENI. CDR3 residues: CASSGSGQETQYF. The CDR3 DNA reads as TGTGCCAGCTCAGGCTCTGGGCAAGAGACCCAGTACTTC. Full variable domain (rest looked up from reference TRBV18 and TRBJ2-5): NAGVMQNPRHLVRRRGQEARLRCSPMKGHSHVYWYRQLPEEGLKFMVYLQKENIIDESGMPKERFSAEFPKEGPSILRIQQVVRGDSAAYFCASSGSGQETQYFGPGTRLLVL.

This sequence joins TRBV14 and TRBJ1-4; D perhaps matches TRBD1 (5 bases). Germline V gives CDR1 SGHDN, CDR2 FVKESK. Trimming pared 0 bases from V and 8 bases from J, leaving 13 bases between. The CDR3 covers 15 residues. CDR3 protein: CASSQDGREGEKLFF. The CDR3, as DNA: TGTGCCAGCAGCCAAGATGGCAGGGAGGGCGAAAAACTGTTTTTT.

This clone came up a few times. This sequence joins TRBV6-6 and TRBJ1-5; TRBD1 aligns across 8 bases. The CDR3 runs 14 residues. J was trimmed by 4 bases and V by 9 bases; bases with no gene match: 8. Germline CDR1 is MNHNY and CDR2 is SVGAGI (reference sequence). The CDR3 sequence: CASRQGIGNQPQHF. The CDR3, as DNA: TGTGCCAGTAGACAGGGGATAGGGAATCAGCCCCAGCATTTT.

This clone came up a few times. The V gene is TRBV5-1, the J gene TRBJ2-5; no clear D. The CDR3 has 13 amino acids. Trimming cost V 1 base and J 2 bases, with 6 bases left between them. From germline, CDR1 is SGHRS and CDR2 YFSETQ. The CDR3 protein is CASSLFTQETQYF. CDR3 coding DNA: TGCGCCAGCAGCTTGTTCACGCAAGAGACCCAGTACTTC.

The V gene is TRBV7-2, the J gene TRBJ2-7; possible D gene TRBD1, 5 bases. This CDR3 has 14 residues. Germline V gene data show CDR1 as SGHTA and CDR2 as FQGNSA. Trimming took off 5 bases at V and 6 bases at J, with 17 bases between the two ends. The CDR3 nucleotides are TGTGCCAGCAGCCTGCGGCCTCGGCAGGGCGAGCAGTACTTC. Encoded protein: CASSLRPRQGEQYF.

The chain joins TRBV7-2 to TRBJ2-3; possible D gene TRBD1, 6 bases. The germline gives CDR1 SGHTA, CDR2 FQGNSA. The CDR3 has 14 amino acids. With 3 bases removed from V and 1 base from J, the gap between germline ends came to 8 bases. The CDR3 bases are TGTGCCAGCAGCTTGAGACAGGGCACAGATACGCAGTATTTT. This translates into CASSLRQGTDTQYF.

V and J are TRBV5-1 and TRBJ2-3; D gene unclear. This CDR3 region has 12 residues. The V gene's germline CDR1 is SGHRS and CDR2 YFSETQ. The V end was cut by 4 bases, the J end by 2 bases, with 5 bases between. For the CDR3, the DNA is TGCGCCAGCAGCGGGGACACAGATACGCAGTATTTT. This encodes CASSGDTDTQYF. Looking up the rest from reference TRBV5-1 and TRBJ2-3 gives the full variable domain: KAGVTQTPRYLIKTRGQQVTLSCSPISGHRSVSWYQQTPGQGLQFLFEYFSETQRNKGNFPGRFSGRQFSNSRSEMNVSTLELGDSALYLCASSGDTDTQYFGPGTRLTVL.

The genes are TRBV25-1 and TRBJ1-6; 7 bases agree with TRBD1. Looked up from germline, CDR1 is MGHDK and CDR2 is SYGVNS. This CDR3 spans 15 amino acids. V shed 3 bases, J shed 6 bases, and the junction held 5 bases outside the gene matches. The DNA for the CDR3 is TGTGCCAGCAGTGATATAGGACAGGCTAATTCACCCCTCCACTTT. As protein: CASSDIGQANSPLHF.

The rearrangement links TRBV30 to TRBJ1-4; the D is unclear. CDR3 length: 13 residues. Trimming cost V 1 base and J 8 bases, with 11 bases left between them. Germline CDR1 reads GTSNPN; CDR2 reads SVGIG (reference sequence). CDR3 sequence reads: CAWSARTGEKLFF. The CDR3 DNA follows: TGTGCCTGGAGTGCCAGGACCGGGGAAAAACTGTTTTTT.

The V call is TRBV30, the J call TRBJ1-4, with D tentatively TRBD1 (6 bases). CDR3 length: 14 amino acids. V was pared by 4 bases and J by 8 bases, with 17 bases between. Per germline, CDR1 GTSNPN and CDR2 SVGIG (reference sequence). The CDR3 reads CAWMGAPNGEKLFF. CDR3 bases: TGTGCCTGGATGGGGGCGCCCAACGGCGAAAAACTGTTTTTT.

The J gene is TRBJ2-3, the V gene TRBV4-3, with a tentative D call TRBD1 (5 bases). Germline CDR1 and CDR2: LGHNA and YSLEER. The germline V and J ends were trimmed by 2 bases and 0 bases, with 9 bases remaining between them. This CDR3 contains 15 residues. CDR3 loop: CASSQRQRSTDTQYF. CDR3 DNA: TGCGCCAGCAGCCAAAGACAGAGAAGCACAGATACGCAGTATTTT.

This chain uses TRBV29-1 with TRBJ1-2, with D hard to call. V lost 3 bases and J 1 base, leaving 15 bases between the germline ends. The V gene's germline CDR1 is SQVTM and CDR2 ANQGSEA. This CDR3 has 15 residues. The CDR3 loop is CSVERGLTVNYGYTF. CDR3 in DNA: TGCAGCGTTGAGCGGGGATTAACAGTTAACTATGGCTACACCTTC.

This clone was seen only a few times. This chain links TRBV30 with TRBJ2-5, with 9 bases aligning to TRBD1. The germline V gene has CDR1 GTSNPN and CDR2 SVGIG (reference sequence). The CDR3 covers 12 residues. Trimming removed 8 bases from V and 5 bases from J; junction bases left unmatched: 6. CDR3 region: CAHDRGVETQYF. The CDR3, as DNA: TGTGCCCACGACAGGGGGGTGGAGACCCAGTACTTC. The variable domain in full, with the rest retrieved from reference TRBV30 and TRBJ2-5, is SQTIHQWPATLVQPVGSPLSLECTVEGTSNPNLYWYRQAAGRGLQLLFYSVGIGQISSEVPQNLSASRPQDRQFILSSKKLLLSDSGFYLCAHDRGVETQYFGPGTRLLVL.

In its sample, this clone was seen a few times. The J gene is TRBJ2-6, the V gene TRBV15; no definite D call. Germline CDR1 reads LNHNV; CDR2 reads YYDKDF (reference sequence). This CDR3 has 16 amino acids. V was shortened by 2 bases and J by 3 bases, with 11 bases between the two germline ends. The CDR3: CATSRLGSGGANVLTF. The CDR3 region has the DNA TGTGCCACCAGCAGACTGGGGTCAGGTGGGGCCAACGTCCTGACTTTC.

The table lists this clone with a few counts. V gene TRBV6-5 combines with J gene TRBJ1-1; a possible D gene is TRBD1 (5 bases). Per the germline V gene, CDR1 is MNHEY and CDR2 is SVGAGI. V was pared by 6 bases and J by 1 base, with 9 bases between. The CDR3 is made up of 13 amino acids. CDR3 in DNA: TGTGCCAGCAGACCCAGGGAGAACACTGAAGCTTTCTTT. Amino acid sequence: CASRPRENTEAFF.

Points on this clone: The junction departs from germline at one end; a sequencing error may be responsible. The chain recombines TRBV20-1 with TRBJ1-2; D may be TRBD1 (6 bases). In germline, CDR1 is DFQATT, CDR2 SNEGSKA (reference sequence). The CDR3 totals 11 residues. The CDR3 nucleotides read TGCAGTGCTAGGCCCGGGGGGGCTCCGCTCTTC. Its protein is CSARPGGAPLF.

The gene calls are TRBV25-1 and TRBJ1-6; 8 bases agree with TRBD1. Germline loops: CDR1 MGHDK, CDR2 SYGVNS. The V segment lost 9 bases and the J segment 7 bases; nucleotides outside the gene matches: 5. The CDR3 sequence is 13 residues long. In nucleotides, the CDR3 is TGTGCCAGTCAGGACAGGGAGAATTCACCCCTCCACTTT. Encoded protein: CASQDRENSPLHF.

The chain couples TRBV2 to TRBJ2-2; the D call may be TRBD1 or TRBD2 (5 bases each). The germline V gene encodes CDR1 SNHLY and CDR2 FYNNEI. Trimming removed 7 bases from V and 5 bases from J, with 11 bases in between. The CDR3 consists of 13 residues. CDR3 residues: CASIGTGTGELFF. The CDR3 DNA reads TGTGCCAGCATAGGGACGGGGACCGGGGAGCTGTTTTTT.

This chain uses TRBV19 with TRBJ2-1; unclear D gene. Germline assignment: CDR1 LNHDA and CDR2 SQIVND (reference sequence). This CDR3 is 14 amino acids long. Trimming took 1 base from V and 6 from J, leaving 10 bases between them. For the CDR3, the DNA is TGTGCCAGTAGTATAGCTTGGGATTCCAATGAGCAGTTCTTC. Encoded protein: CASSIAWDSNEQFF.

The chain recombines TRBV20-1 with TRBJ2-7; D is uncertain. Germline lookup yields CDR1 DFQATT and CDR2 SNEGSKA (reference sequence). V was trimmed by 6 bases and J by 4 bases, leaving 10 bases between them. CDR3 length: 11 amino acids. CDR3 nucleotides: TGCAGTGCCGGAGAGTCTTACGAGCAGTACTTC. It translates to CSAGESYEQYF.

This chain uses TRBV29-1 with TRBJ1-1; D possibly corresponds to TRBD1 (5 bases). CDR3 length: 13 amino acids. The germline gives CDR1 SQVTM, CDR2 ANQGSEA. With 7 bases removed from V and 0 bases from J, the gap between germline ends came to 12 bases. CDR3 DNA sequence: TGCAGCGGAGAGGAACAGGTGAACACTGAAGCTTTCTTT. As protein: CSGEEQVNTEAFF.

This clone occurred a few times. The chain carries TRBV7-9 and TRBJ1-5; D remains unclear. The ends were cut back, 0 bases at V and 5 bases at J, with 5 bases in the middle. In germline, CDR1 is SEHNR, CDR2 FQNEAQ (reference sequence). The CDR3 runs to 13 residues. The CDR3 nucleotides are TGTGCCAGCAGCTTAGCTTCTCATCAGCCCCAGCATTTT. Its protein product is CASSLASHQPQHF. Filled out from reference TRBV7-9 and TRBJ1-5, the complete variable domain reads DTGVSQNPRHKITKRGQNVTFRCDPISEHNRLYWYRQTLGQGPEFLTYFQNEAQLEKSRLLSDRFSAERPKGSFSTLEIQRTEQGDSAMYLCASSLASHQPQHFGDGTRLSIL.

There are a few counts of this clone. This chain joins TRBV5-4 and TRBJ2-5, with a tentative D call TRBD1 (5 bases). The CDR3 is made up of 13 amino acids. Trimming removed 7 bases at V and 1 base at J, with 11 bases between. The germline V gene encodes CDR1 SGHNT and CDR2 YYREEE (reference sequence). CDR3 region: CASRSGFQETQYF. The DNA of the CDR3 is TGTGCCAGCCGCTCAGGGTTCCAAGAGACCCAGTACTTC.

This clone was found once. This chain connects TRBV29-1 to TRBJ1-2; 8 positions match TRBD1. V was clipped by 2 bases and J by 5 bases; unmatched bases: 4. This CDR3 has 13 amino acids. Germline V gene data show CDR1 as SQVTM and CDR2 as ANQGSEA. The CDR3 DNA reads TGCAGCGTTGAAACTGACAGGGGATATGGCTACACCTTC. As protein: CSVETDRGYGYTF.